This is a list of T cell receptor beta chains from one sample in a study of blood T cell repertoires in COVID-19. Method: immunoSEQ multiplex PCR; TCRdb's copy keeps in-frame clones and lacks some. The sample contains hundreds of thousands of clones, 80% to 90% of which appear only once. The sample comprised PBMCs or T cells enriched from blood (not recorded which). The receptors originated from a man aged 25-45 years who had recovered from COVID-19. Each CDR3 is given with its conserved first and last residue. Fields, in order: clone size, D gene, V gene, J gene, CDR3 DNA, CDR3 protein. The D gene is left open where the match is weak. Where a row states a size, it is once, few, many or the class of an expanded clone; other rows omit it.

abundance: once; d_gene: .; v_gene: TRBV2; j_gene: TRBJ1-2; CDR3nt: TGTGCCAGCAGTAAAGGCGGCTATGGCTACACCTTC; CDR3aa: CASSKGGYGYTF
abundance: .; d_gene: .; v_gene: TRBV9; j_gene: TRBJ2-5; CDR3nt: TGTGCCAGCAGCGTAGCTACGTCGGAGACCCAGTACTTC; CDR3aa: CASSVATSETQYF
abundance: .; d_gene: TRBD1; v_gene: TRBV5-6; j_gene: TRBJ1-5; CDR3nt: TGTGCCAGCAGCTTACGGACAGGGATAGGCCAGCCCCAGCATTTT; CDR3aa: CASSLRTGIGQPQHF
abundance: .; d_gene: TRBD1; v_gene: TRBV7-3; j_gene: TRBJ2-7; CDR3nt: TGTGCCAGCAGCTTGCCCCAAGGGGGCTCTGCCTACGAGCAGTACTTC; CDR3aa: CASSLPQGGSAYEQYF
abundance: .; d_gene: TRBD2; v_gene: TRBV3-1/TRBV3-2; j_gene: TRBJ2-1; CDR3nt: TGTGCCAGCAGCTACGGACTAGAGTCTAATGAGCAGTTCTTC; CDR3aa: CASSYGLESNEQFF
abundance: .; d_gene: TRBD2; v_gene: TRBV11-2; j_gene: TRBJ2-5; CDR3nt: TGTGCCAGCAGCTTAGAGCCTAGCGGAACCGGGACCCAGTACTTC; CDR3aa: CASSLEPSGTGTQYF
abundance: .; d_gene: TRBD1; v_gene: TRBV19; j_gene: TRBJ1-5; CDR3nt: TGTGCCAGTAGTATCGACAGGGGGCTAGGGCAGCCCCAGCATTTT; CDR3aa: CASSIDRGLGQPQHF
abundance: .; d_gene: TRBD1; v_gene: TRBV27; j_gene: TRBJ2-7; CDR3nt: TGTGCCAGCAGTCTAACGAGACAGGGTGGCAACGAGCAGTACTTC; CDR3aa: CASSLTRQGGNEQYF
abundance: .; d_gene: TRBD2; v_gene: TRBV4-1; j_gene: TRBJ2-7; CDR3nt: TGCGCCAGCAGCCCCCAAGCTATCGGGGGGTTCGACGAGCAGTACTTC; CDR3aa: CASSPQAIGGFDEQYF
abundance: .; d_gene: .; v_gene: TRBV27; j_gene: TRBJ1-1; CDR3nt: TGTGCCAGCAGTTTATATGGGAGGACTGAAGCTTTCTTT; CDR3aa: CASSLYGRTEAFF
abundance: once; d_gene: .; v_gene: TRBV7-8; j_gene: TRBJ1-2; CDR3nt: TGTGCCAGCAGCTTAACCGGACAGATGTATGGCTACACCTTC; CDR3aa: CASSLTGQMYGYTF
abundance: .; d_gene: TRBD1; v_gene: TRBV7-2; j_gene: TRBJ1-3; CDR3nt: TGTGCCAGCAGCGAGGGACAGCTCTCTGGAAACACCATATATTTT; CDR3aa: CASSEGQLSGNTIYF
abundance: .; d_gene: TRBD1; v_gene: TRBV5-1; j_gene: TRBJ2-5; CDR3nt: TGCGCCAGCAGCCTTGCCACAGGGGTAGAGACCCAGTACTTC; CDR3aa: CASSLATGVETQYF
abundance: once; d_gene: .; v_gene: TRBV29-1; j_gene: TRBJ1-2; CDR3nt: TGCAGCGTTGAAGCACCAGAAAAATATGGCTACACCTTC; CDR3aa: CSVEAPEKYGYTF
abundance: .; d_gene: .; v_gene: TRBV4-1; j_gene: TRBJ2-3; CDR3nt: TGCGCCAGCAGCGAGACCGGGACACCGAGGCATACGCAGTATTTT; CDR3aa: CASSETGTPRHTQYF
abundance: .; d_gene: .; v_gene: TRBV2; j_gene: TRBJ1-5; CDR3nt: TGTGCCAGCACCCAAGGGCAGGGAAATCAGCCCCAGCATTTT; CDR3aa: CASTQGQGNQPQHF
abundance: .; d_gene: .; v_gene: TRBV10-3; j_gene: TRBJ2-7; CDR3nt: TGTGCCATCAGTGAGCAGGACAGATACGAGCAGTACTTC; CDR3aa: CAISEQDRYEQYF
abundance: .; d_gene: .; v_gene: TRBV5-5; j_gene: TRBJ1-2; CDR3nt: TGTGCCAGCAGCTTGCAGAGACTAGATGGCTACACCTTC; CDR3aa: CASSLQRLDGYTF
abundance: .; d_gene: TRBD1; v_gene: TRBV2; j_gene: TRBJ2-5; CDR3nt: TGTGCCAGCAAGCCGGACAGGAGCAGGGAGACCCAGTACTTC; CDR3aa: CASKPDRSRETQYF
abundance: .; d_gene: TRBD2; v_gene: TRBV19; j_gene: TRBJ2-2; CDR3nt: TGTGCCAGTAGTATAGCTCCCCCGGGACTAGCGGGGGGGCGGACCGGGGAGCTGTTTTTT; CDR3aa: CASSIAPPGLAGGRTGELFF
abundance: .; d_gene: .; v_gene: TRBV9; j_gene: TRBJ2-5; CDR3nt: TGTGCCAGCAGCTTGGCCGGTTGGAGTCCACGGCCAGAGACCCAGTACTTC; CDR3aa: CASSLAGWSPRPETQYF
abundance: .; d_gene: TRBD1; v_gene: TRBV20-1; j_gene: TRBJ1-1; CDR3nt: TGCAGTGCCGCAAGTGGGACAGTGGCTTTCTTT; CDR3aa: CSAASGTVAFF
abundance: .; d_gene: TRBD1; v_gene: TRBV27; j_gene: TRBJ2-1; CDR3nt: TGTGCCAGCAGTTCGACAGGGGTAGAGCAGTTCTTC; CDR3aa: CASSSTGVEQFF
abundance: .; d_gene: .; v_gene: TRBV4-3; j_gene: TRBJ2-4; CDR3nt: TGCGCCAGCAGCCACGTGAGGGGGTCACGAACCAAAAACATTCAGTACTTC; CDR3aa: CASSHVRGSRTKNIQYF
abundance: .; d_gene: TRBD1; v_gene: TRBV5-6; j_gene: TRBJ1-2; CDR3nt: TGTGCCAGCAGCTTACCGGGACAGGGCAATTATGGCTACACCTTC; CDR3aa: CASSLPGQGNYGYTF
abundance: .; d_gene: TRBD1; v_gene: TRBV11-2; j_gene: TRBJ1-2; CDR3nt: TGTGCCAGCAGCTTAAGGAGACAGGGGATTGCGCAGCGGAACTATGGCTACACCTTC; CDR3aa: CASSLRRQGIAQRNYGYTF
abundance: .; d_gene: .; v_gene: TRBV6-1; j_gene: TRBJ1-3; CDR3nt: TGTGCCAGCAGTGCATTCAGGTTATTCTCTGGAAACACCATATATTTT; CDR3aa: CASSAFRLFSGNTIYF
abundance: few; d_gene: TRBD1; v_gene: TRBV7-2; j_gene: TRBJ1-1; CDR3nt: TGTGCCAGCAGCCCCCCGGGACAGGCACCTGAAGCTTTCTTT; CDR3aa: CASSPPGQAPEAFF
abundance: .; d_gene: .; v_gene: TRBV9; j_gene: TRBJ2-3; CDR3nt: TGTGCCAGCAGCGCCGTCACAGATACGCAGTATTTT; CDR3aa: CASSAVTDTQYF
abundance: .; d_gene: .; v_gene: TRBV7-8; j_gene: TRBJ2-1; CDR3nt: TGTGCCAGCAACCCACGGACAGCCCTGGGCGAGCAGTTCTTC; CDR3aa: CASNPRTALGEQFF